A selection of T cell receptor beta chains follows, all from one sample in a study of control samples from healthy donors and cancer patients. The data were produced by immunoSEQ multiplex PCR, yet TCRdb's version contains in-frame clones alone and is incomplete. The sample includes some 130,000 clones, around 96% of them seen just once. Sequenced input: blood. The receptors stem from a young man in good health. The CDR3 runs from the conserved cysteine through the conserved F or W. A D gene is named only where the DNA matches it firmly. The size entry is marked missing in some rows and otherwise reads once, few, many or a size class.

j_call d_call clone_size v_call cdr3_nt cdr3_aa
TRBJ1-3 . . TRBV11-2 TGTGCCAGCAGCTTAGTTGGAGGAATGAGTGGAAACACCATATATTTT CASSLVGGMSGNTIYF
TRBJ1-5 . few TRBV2 TGTGCCAGCAGTTTCCTCCGGGGGGGAAATAGCAATCAGCCCCAGCATTTT CASSFLRGGNSNQPQHF
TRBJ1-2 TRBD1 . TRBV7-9 TGTGCCAGCAGCCCCCGTGGAGGGGGCTCTGGCTACACCTTC CASSPRGGGSGYTF
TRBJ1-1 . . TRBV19 TGTGCCAGTAGGGAACAGGGGAACACTGAAGCTTTCTTT CASREQGNTEAFF
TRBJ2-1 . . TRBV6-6 TGTGCCAGCAGCGACCGGGAAGGGGCGAGGAATGAGCAGTTCTTC CASSDREGARNEQFF
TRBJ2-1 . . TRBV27 TGTGCCAGCAGTTTATCGCCGGCTCAGGAGGTCTTCTTC CASSLSPAQEVFF
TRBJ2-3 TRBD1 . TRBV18 TGTGCCAGCTCACCCCGGACAGGGGGCACAGATACGCAGTATTTT CASSPRTGGTDTQYF
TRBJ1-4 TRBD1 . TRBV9 TGTGCCAGCAGCGGCCCCCAGGGGGTTGGGGAAAAACTGTTTTTT CASSGPQGVGEKLFF
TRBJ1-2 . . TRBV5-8 TGTGCCAGCAGCTTGGGCCGGTTGGTTTTAGGGACTAACTATGGCTACACCTTC CASSLGRLVLGTNYGYTF
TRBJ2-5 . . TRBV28 TGTGCCAGCAGTGAAGAGACCCAGTACTTC CASSEETQYF
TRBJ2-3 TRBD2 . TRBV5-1 TGCGCCAGCAGCTTGGGCGGGGGTGGATTTCGAGATACGCAGTATTTT CASSLGGGGFRDTQYF
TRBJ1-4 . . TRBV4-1 TGCGCCAGCAGCCAAGATCGGGGGCAGGCTAATGAAAAACTGTTTTTT CASSQDRGQANEKLFF
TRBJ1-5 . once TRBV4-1 TGCGCCAGCAGCCAGGGGGGATATCAGCCCCAGCATTTT CASSQGGYQPQHF
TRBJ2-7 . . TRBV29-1 TGCAGCGTTGCCCGACCCACGGGTGAGCAGTACTTC CSVARPTGEQYF
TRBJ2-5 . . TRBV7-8 TGTGCCAGCAGCTTAGAGGAGGGGGGGGATCAAGAGACCCAGTACTTC CASSLEEGGDQETQYF
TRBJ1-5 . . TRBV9 TGTGCCAGCAGCGTAGGGGACATGTGGAATCAGCCCCAGCATTTT CASSVGDMWNQPQHF
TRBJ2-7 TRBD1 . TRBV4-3 TGCGCCAGCAGCCAAGAACCCTGGATAACAGGGGCGGCCAACGAGCAGTACTTC CASSQEPWITGAANEQYF
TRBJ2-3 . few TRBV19 TGTGCCAGTACTTCCGGGACAATAAGCACAGATACGCAGTATTTT CASTSGTISTDTQYF